The TCR beta chain described here comes from a study of OX40 agonist ivuxolimab in advanced cancers. This clone was detected many times. CDR3 length: 12 amino acids. The V segment lost 6 bases and the J segment 6 bases; nucleotides outside the gene matches: 2. Germline CDR1 is SNHLY and CDR2 is FYNNEI. Generated by immunoSEQ multiplex PCR, the TCRdb table keeps only in-frame clones and is missing some. The repertoire holds about 27,000 clones, 70% to 85% seen once, with 25% to 30% in the top ten. Sequenced material: CD4+ or CD8+ T cells sorted from blood, taken in a trial of the OX40 agonist ivuxolimab. This clonotype was obtained from an adult with an advanced solid tumor such as melanoma, head and neck, liver or kidney cancer. The V and J genes are TRBV2 and TRBJ2-7, with 10 nucleotides matching TRBD1. CDR3 region: CASRTGGTEQYF. The CDR3 DNA follows: TGTGCCAGCAGGACAGGGGGCACCGAGCAGTACTTC.